This T cell receptor beta chain is from a study of spatial heterogeneity in lung cancer. This clonotype was detected many times. On each TCR cDNA molecule, a unique molecular identifier was present. TCRdb fed the 5' RACE reads into MiXCR, producing one record per CDR3 protein. This table holds some 11,000 distinct CDR3 sequences, approximately 6.2% found once. Germline assignment: CDR1 MNHNY and CDR2 SVGAGI (reference sequence). The CDR3 extends over 15 amino acids. V was shortened by 7 bases and J by 6 bases, with 20 bases between the two germline ends. Indicated time point: sample taken at primary tumor resection. The authors sequenced whole RNA from tumor, nontumor lung or frozen PBMC without sorting.

The V call is TRBV6-6, the J call TRBJ2-3; tentative D call: TRBD2 (5 bases). This specimen consisted of normal lung tissue next to the tumor, obtained at surgery. This sequence was found in a male donor with early-stage non-small cell lung cancer. CDR3 sequence reads: CASKASINWKDTQYF. CDR3 nucleotide sequence: TGTGCCAGCAAGGCTAGCATCAACTGGAAGGATACGCAGTATTTT.